The clone carrying this TCR beta chain was recorded at least ten times. Its antigen is not identified. TCRdb ran MiXCR on the RT-PCR reads and lists one entry per CDR3 protein. Here the sample spans roughly 460,000 distinct CDR3 sequences, roughly 9.8% being singletons. This entry belongs to a study of response to subunit inactivated influenza vaccine. Study results and caveats: There was a suggestion from the authors that each seasonal influenza vaccination recruits few new T cells.

The sample here was PBMCs from blood, taken more than 35 days after vaccination. This TCR came from a middle-aged man who received an inactivated influenza vaccine.

The DNA for the CDR3 is TGTGCCAGCAGCCCCTATGAGGGTGGAAATTCACCCCTCCACTTT. The encoded protein is CASSPYEGGNSPLHF. The chain has TRBV5-5 and TRBJ1-6; D is ambiguous. The length of the CDR3 is 15 residues. The V and J ends lost 4 bases and 7 bases respectively, with 15 bases between them. Germline CDR1 SGHKS, CDR2 YYEKEE (reference sequence).